This T cell receptor beta chain derives from a study of T cell repertoires in cytomegalovirus infection. Study in general: Indications of both CMV infection and matching HLA type were provided by public TCR beta signatures. Study-wide results and limits: HLA-C-restricted CMV-specific TCR beta clonotypes were dominant in the ex vivo response.

This clonotype was detected many times. Its antigen is unknown. In TCRdb, the reads were re-called with MiXCR into one record per CDR3 protein. Here the sample spans around 750,000 distinct CDR3 sequences, approximately 30% being singletons. The CDR3 covers 13 residues. In germline, CDR1 is SGHTA, CDR2 FQGNSA. Trimming left V 0 bases short and J 7 bases short, with 6 bases between. This chain links TRBV7-2 with TRBJ1-4; no clear D. The sample consisted of cultured CD8+ T cells from PBMCs, taken from culture after CMV antigen stimulation. This TCR derives from a human donor in good health (CMV status not recorded). Some clones in this sample may be carry-over from other donors' samples. CDR3 loop: CASSLALGEKLFF. For the CDR3, the DNA is TGTGCCAGCAGCTTAGCCTTGGGTGAAAAACTGTTTTTT.